A selection of T cell receptor beta chains follows, all from one sample in a study of OX40 agonist ivuxolimab in advanced cancers. TCRdb's copy holds only in-frame clones and misses some; the assay was immunoSEQ multiplex PCR. The sample records 54,000 or so clones, nearly 85% being singletons. The material was CD4+ or CD8+ T cells sorted from blood, obtained in a trial of the OX40 agonist ivuxolimab. All receptors derive from an adult with an advanced solid tumor such as melanoma, head and neck, liver or kidney cancer. Both conserved end residues are trimmed from each CDR3. Clone size is not always given. Where it is, it says once, few, many or a class for expanded clones.

v_gene,j_gene,abundance,CDR3aa
TRBV27,TRBJ2-1,-,ASSLIPGSSYNEQF
TRBV30,TRBJ2-5,-,AWSVGVTGTQY
TRBV9,TRBJ2-2,-,ASSVGGTVKTGELF
TRBV28,TRBJ1-2,once,ASSLGVVGGPNYGYT
TRBV5-1,TRBJ2-2,few,ASSITGTGHTGELF
TRBV30,TRBJ2-7,-,AWSFPEAEGGYEQY
TRBV15,TRBJ1-1,-,ATSREQGAAF
TRBV20-1,TRBJ1-1,-,SAKTGAEAF
TRBV18,TRBJ1-1,-,ASSPSQGTEAF
TRBV11-2,TRBJ2-1,-,ASSLKTSGRNEQF
TRBV30,TRBJ1-4,-,AWISTGQNEKLF
TRBV7-8,TRBJ2-7,-,ASSTLAGGGHEQY
TRBV28,TRBJ1-1,-,ASSPQSANKHTEAF
TRBV9,TRBJ2-1,few,ASSVETSREQF
TRBV9,TRBJ2-1,-,ASSLGTSGIHEQF
TRBV6-6,TRBJ1-2,few,ASSIGQAINYGYT
TRBV4-3,TRBJ2-2,-,ASSQDPLSAGGPGELF
TRBV7-2,TRBJ1-2,-,ASSSTGQTYGYT
TRBV2,TRBJ2-2,-,ASSERQGANTGELF
TRBV4-1,TRBJ1-5,-,ASSQVAQGGQPQH
TRBV18,TRBJ2-5,-,ASSPQETQY
TRBV11-3,TRBJ2-2,-,ASSLEAAGELF
TRBV10-3,TRBJ2-1,-,AISPGQDNEQF
TRBV25-1,TRBJ2-3,-,ASSESSGRALGDTQY